The 3 T cell receptor beta chains below come from one sample, sequenced in a study of immune cell composition in non-small cell lung cancer. Normal lung was sampled as far from the tumour as possible, at least 3 cm. The protocol was immunoSEQ multiplex PCR, while the TCRdb copy is restricted to in-frame clones and leaves out a portion. The sample includes about 6,700 clones, less than 80% of them seen just once. The sequencing sample was made of non-adjacent lung tissue. The origin of the receptors is a human donor with non-small cell lung cancer.

CDR3 DNA sequence: TGCAGCGTTGAATGGGGCGATGATACGCAGTATTTT. Translated, it gives CSVEWGDDTQYF. The chain carries TRBV29-1 and TRBJ2-3, with D perhaps TRBD1 (5 bases). V was trimmed by 2 bases and J by 6 bases, leaving 9 bases between them. This CDR3 has 12 residues. Germline CDR1 and CDR2: SQVTM and ANQGSEA.

The rearrangement uses TRBV9 and TRBJ1-1; TRBD1 aligns across 7 bases. The V gene end was trimmed by 2 bases and the J gene end by 7 bases; junction bases not matched to a gene: 5. Germline V gene sequence: CDR1 SGDLS, CDR2 YYNGEE. CDR3 size: 13 residues. DNA of the CDR3: TGTGCCAGCAGCGTGGGGACAGCGCGTGAAGCTTTCTTT. It is translated as CASSVGTAREAFF.

This clone was seen only once. This chain connects TRBV14 to TRBJ1-1; maybe TRBD1 (5 bases). Trimming cost V 4 bases and J 2 bases, with 14 bases left between them. Germline loops: CDR1 SGHDN, CDR2 FVKESK. This CDR3 has 15 amino acids. The CDR3 nucleotides read TGTGCCAGCAGCCCCTGGTTCGGGGGAAACACTGAAGCTTTCTTT. The encoded protein is CASSPWFGGNTEAFF.